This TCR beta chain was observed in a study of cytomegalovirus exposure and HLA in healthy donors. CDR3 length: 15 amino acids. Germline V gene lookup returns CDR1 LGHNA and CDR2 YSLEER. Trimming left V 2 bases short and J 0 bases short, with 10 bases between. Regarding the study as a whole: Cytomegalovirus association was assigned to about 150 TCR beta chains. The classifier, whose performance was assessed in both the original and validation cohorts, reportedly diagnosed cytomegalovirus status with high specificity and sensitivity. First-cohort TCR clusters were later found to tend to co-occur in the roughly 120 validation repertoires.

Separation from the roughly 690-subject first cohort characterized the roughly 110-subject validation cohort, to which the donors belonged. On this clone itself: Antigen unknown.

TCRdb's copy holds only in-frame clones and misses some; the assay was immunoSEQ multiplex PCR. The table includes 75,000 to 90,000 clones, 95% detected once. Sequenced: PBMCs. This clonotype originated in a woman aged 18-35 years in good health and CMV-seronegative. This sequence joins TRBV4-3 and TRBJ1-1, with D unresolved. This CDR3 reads CASSQSRLMNTEAFF. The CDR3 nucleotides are TGCGCCAGCAGCCAATCACGGTTAATGAACACTGAAGCTTTCTTT.